What follows are 11 T cell receptor beta chains derived from one specimen sequenced in a study of blood T cell repertoires in COVID-19. The protocol was immunoSEQ multiplex PCR, while the TCRdb copy is restricted to in-frame clones and leaves out a portion. The table records 200,000 to 300,000 clones, 80% to 90% of them present only once. Source material: peripheral blood. The source is a man aged 35-49 years who had recovered from COVID-19.

This clone appeared a single time. The chain is built from TRBV6-5 and TRBJ2-7, with a tentative D call TRBD1 (6 bases). Germline CDR1 is MNHEY and CDR2 is SVGAGI. The CDR3 totals 13 residues. V dropped 2 bases and J dropped 3 bases, with 8 bases sitting between them. CDR3 sequence: CASSYGRGYEQYF. Written as DNA, the CDR3 is TGTGCCAGCAGTTACGGCAGGGGCTACGAGCAGTACTTC.

The chain carries TRBV6-6 and TRBJ2-3, with a possible D match to TRBD1 (6 bases). The CDR3 loop spans 13 amino acids. CDR1 and CDR2 from the germline V gene are MNHNY and SVGAGI (reference sequence). Between the trimmed V and J ends, which lost 10 bases and 2 bases, there was a span of 13 bases. CDR3: CAIHDRYTDTQYF. In nucleotides, the CDR3 is TGTGCCATCCACGACAGGTACACAGATACGCAGTATTTT.

The chain uses TRBV28 and TRBJ2-2, with TRBD1 identical over 9 bases. J was trimmed by 3 bases and V by 7 bases; bases with no gene match: 3. In germline, CDR1 is MDHEN, CDR2 SYDVKM. This CDR3 is built from 14 residues. The CDR3 sequence: CASKRQGDTGELFF. The CDR3, as DNA: TGTGCCAGCAAACGACAGGGGGACACCGGGGAGCTGTTTTTT. The variable domain in full, completed from reference TRBV28 and TRBJ2-2, reads DVKVTQSSRYLVKRTGEKVFLECVQDMDHENMFWYRQDPGLGLRLIYFSYDVKMKEKGDIPEGYSVSREKKERFSLILESASTNQTSMYLCASKRQGDTGELFFGEGSRLTVL.

CDR3 in amino acids: CASSLGPSYNEQFF. CDR3 nucleotides: TGTGCCAGCAGCTTAGGGCCTAGCTACAATGAGCAGTTCTTC. The genes are TRBV11-2 and TRBJ2-1; no clear D. Germline values: CDR1 SGHAT, CDR2 FQNNGV. V lost 1 base and J lost 3, with 7 bases in between. The CDR3 sequence is 14 residues long.

This chain connects TRBV7-2 to TRBJ1-2; unclear D gene. The CDR3 has 13 amino acids. V was pared by 1 base and J by 4 bases, with 7 bases between. Germline values: CDR1 SGHTA, CDR2 FQGNSA. CDR3 DNA: TGTGCCAGCAGCTTAGGGGCCCTCTATGGCTACACCTTC. Translating gives CASSLGALYGYTF.

This clone appeared a few times. This sequence joins TRBV19 and TRBJ1-5; the D gene is possibly TRBD1 (6 bases). Deletions cut 4 bases from V and 3 bases from J, with 16 bases between. From germline, CDR1 is LNHDA and CDR2 SQIVND (reference sequence). The CDR3 runs to 16 residues. As DNA, the CDR3 is TGTGCCAGTAGTAGTATAGTTGGGGGACACAATCAGCCCCAGCATTTT. Its protein product is CASSSIVGGHNQPQHF.

The chain combines TRBV10-3 with TRBJ1-2; perhaps TRBD1 as D (6 bases). The CDR3 consists of 14 residues. Between the trimmed V and J ends, which lost 2 bases and 4 bases, there was a span of 11 bases. Germline CDR1 and CDR2: ENHRY and SYGVKD. This CDR3 reads CAISEGRGLYGYTF. For the CDR3, the DNA is TGTGCCATCAGTGAGGGCAGGGGCCTCTATGGCTACACCTTC.

The chain combines TRBV7-2 with TRBJ1-2; TRBD1 might be the D (6 bases). The germline CDR1 and CDR2 sequences are SGHTA and FQGNSA. The CDR3 is 15 amino acids. Trimming shortened V by 3 bases and J by 4 bases, and 15 bases separated the two germline ends. CDR3 DNA: TGTGCCAGCAGCTTTGCCCCAACAGGGCCCTATGGCTACACCTTC. It codes for CASSFAPTGPYGYTF.

V and J are TRBV4-1 and TRBJ1-5, with D possibly matching TRBD1 (6 bases). V was pared by 5 bases and J by 2 bases, with 19 bases between. The CDR3 is made up of 17 amino acids. CDR1 MGHRA and CDR2 YSYEKL come from the germline V gene. As DNA, the CDR3 is TGCGCCAGCAGCGTTGGACAGCCTATATCCGGCAATCAGCCCCAGCATTTT. Translation: CASSVGQPISGNQPQHF.

This sequence joins TRBV5-1 and TRBJ2-3; the match to TRBD2 covers 13 bases. The CDR3 is 18 amino acids. Germline-derived CDR1 and CDR2 are SGHRS and YFSETQ. The trim removed 5 bases at V and 2 bases at J, leaving 11 bases unmatched. The CDR3 coding sequence is TGCGCCAGCAGTCGAGCCGGGACTAGCGGGACCCTCACAGATACGCAGTATTTT. Its translation is CASSRAGTSGTLTDTQYF.

V usage is TRBV20-1 and J usage is TRBJ1-2; TRBD1 is a possible D gene (5 bases). The germline V gene has CDR1 DFQATT and CDR2 SNEGSKA (reference sequence). The ends were cut back, 4 bases at V and 0 bases at J, with 9 bases in the middle. The CDR3 extends over 13 amino acids. In nucleotides, the CDR3 is TGCAGTGCTATTGACAGATCTAACTATGGCTACACCTTC. Translation: CSAIDRSNYGYTF.